What follows is one T cell receptor beta chain and its context. It lacks a known antigen. No per-base quality is available; no much larger clone lies one base away. This record belongs to a study of lymphopenia after photon versus proton radiotherapy (dated by TCRdb to between 2018 and 2021). About the study as a whole: In patients with gastrointestinal tumors who developed high-grade lymphopenia, the study compared the immunological effects of photon radiation therapy with those of proton radiation therapy. A cohort of some 22 patients with gastrointestinal tumors who received either photon or proton therapy and subsequently developed lymphopenia was included. The study was designed to characterize how the impact on the immune system differs between the two radiation modalities. On the study overall, not on this receptor specifically: During treatment, patients who received proton therapy stayed relatively stable, whereas patients who received photon therapy lost naive T cells and TCR diversity and gained effector/memory populations. The survival association was assessed only in patients who died, and the authors presented better survival with proton therapy as a possibility rather than a demonstrated result. After the lymphocyte count nadir, repertoires from photon-treated patients showed oligoclonal expansion, particularly of CD8+ Temra cells, and this expansion drove the decline in diversity. Across the cohort, an inverse correlation was found between a larger post-nadir drop in TCR diversity and overall survival time among patients who died.

The receptor library was made with the immunoSEQ multiplex PCR assay. Deep sequencing of rearranged TCR beta loci, alongside multiparametric flow cytometry, was used to profile T cell repertoires. Imported from immuneACCESS, the table was reduced by TCRdb to in-frame sequences with V and J called. These copies leave out some clones; in studies compared against another copy, an unresolved V gene accounts for under half, and the cause of the remainder is not known. For this sample there are around 20,000 clones; roughly 90% appear just once. The ten largest make up approximately 1.7% of the sample. According to the germline V gene (reference sequence), CDR1 reads SEHNR and CDR2 reads FQNEAQ. From cysteine to phenylalanine, the CDR3 is 13 amino acids long. Of all the DNA, just the CDR3 is kept, 39 bases in frame from base 1. V sheds 8 bases and J sheds 8 bases, leaving 16 bases between their ends.

This receptor chain uses TRBV7-9 and TRBJ2-1; D gene: possibly TRBD2, on 6 matching bases. The material was peripheral blood, obtained from a patient treated with photon-based radiotherapy. The receptor comes from a woman aged 40 to 50 with cholangiocarcinoma. The CDR3 in this case is CASASPGGDEQFF. The nucleotides are TGTGCCAGCGCTTCCCCGGGCGGGGATGAGCAGTTCTTC.